This T cell receptor beta chain was profiled in a study of T cell changes during pregnancy in multiple sclerosis. V was pared by 3 bases and J by 9 bases, with 10 bases of the junction left unmatched. This CDR3 is 15 amino acids long. Germline values: CDR1 MRHNA, CDR2 SNTAGT. Assay used: immunoSEQ multiplex PCR; TCRdb lists only in-frame clones, some missing. The table shows over 65,000 clones, with around 94% occurring only once. The sequenced sample was peripheral blood, obtained in the third trimester of pregnancy. This receptor was identified in a female donor with multiple sclerosis, enrolled in a pregnancy study. The chain couples TRBV6-4 to TRBJ2-1; 8 positions agree with TRBD2. The CDR3 spells CASSEGGGHPSEQFF. DNA of the CDR3: TGTGCCAGCAGTGAAGGCGGGGGGCACCCCTCTGAGCAGTTCTTC.